These 9 T cell receptor beta chains were all obtained from the same sample, sequenced in a study of vaccination effects on CD4 cells after COVID-19. Clones were sequenced by immunoSEQ multiplex PCR, and TCRdb holds only the in-frame ones, with some missing. The repertoire holds 50,000 to 60,000 clones, about 80% seen once, with less than 4% in the top ten. When nine to ten days of culture had elapsed, CD4+ T cells were isolated. The antigens of these receptors remain unknown. The sample in question was CD4+ T cells from PBMCs cultured without peptide, obtained before COVID-19 vaccination. These receptors were taken from a human donor who received a COVID-19 vaccine.

This rearrangement joins TRBV19 to TRBJ1-5, with a tentative D call TRBD1 (6 bases). The V end lost 7 bases, the J end lost 1 base, and 11 bases lay between the germline ends. Germline values: CDR1 LNHDA, CDR2 SQIVND (reference sequence). The CDR3 length is 14 residues. The DNA for the CDR3 is TGTGCCAGTATGAAGACAGGAAGCAATCAGCCCCAGCATTTT. As protein: CASMKTGSNQPQHF.

The chain carries TRBV2 and TRBJ2-7; D may be TRBD2 (5 bases). This CDR3 region has 11 residues. CDR1 is SNHLY, CDR2 FYNNEI, per germline. The CDR3: CASSLDWGIRV. The CDR3 DNA is TGTGCCAGCAGTTTGGACTGGGGAATCCGCGTC.

The genes are TRBV10-3 and TRBJ1-5; no firm D call. The germline CDR1 and CDR2 sequences are ENHRY and SYGVKD. The CDR3 length is 13 residues. Trimming shortened V by 3 bases and J by 1 base, and 4 bases separated the two germline ends. CDR3 loop: CAISEQSNQPQHF. The CDR3 DNA is TGTGCCATCAGTGAACAGAGCAATCAGCCCCAGCATTTT.

The chain joins TRBV9 to TRBJ2-3; D is uncertain. With 2 bases removed from V and 1 base from J, the gap between germline ends came to 11 bases. The length of the CDR3 is 15 residues. Germline V gene lookup returns CDR1 SGDLS and CDR2 YYNGEE. In nucleotides, the CDR3 is TGTGCCAGCAGCGTCACCCTGCTAGGCACAGATACGCAGTATTTT. Protein product: CASSVTLLGTDTQYF.

About this clone: One junction end disagrees with the germline gene, perhaps due to a read error. The chain has TRBV20-1 and TRBJ1-1; no firm D call. The CDR3 runs to 10 residues. Germline V gives CDR1 DFQATT, CDR2 SNEGSKA (reference sequence). The CDR3 coding sequence is TGCAGTGCTATTTATCCGGAGGCCCGATTT. Its protein product is CSAIYPEARF.

This clone was detected a few times. The V call is TRBV5-1, the J call TRBJ2-3; D gene uncertain. Trimming took off 3 bases at V and 4 bases at J, with 6 bases between the two ends. The CDR3 totals 12 residues. Germline V CDR1 and CDR2: SGHRS, YFSETQ. CDR3 DNA sequence: TGCGCCAGCAGCTATGATCCAGATACGCAGTATTTT. Its protein is CASSYDPDTQYF.

The chain carries TRBV29-1 and TRBJ2-3, with 11 nucleotides matching TRBD2. The CDR3 contains 14 residues. The J segment lost 6 bases and the V segment lost 4 bases, leaving 6 bases of the junction unmatched. Germline V gene sequence: CDR1 SQVTM, CDR2 ANQGSEA. CDR3 DNA sequence: TGCAGCGTTGGGGTAGCGGGGGGGTTGGATACGCAGTATTTT. Protein sequence: CSVGVAGGLDTQYF.

The chain links TRBV6-5 to TRBJ1-6; D remains ambiguous. Deletions cut 6 bases from V and 7 bases from J, with 16 bases between. The CDR3 is made up of 15 amino acids. Germline-derived CDR1 and CDR2 are MNHEY and SVGAGI. CDR3 amino acids: CASRPETTSNSPLHF. For the CDR3, the DNA is TGTGCCAGCAGACCAGAAACTACGTCCAATTCACCCCTCCACTTT.

The chain is built from TRBV19 and TRBJ1-2, with D unresolved. From germline, CDR1 is LNHDA and CDR2 SQIVND (reference sequence). V lost 5 bases and J 1 base, leaving 8 bases between the germline ends. This CDR3 comprises 13 residues. The CDR3 DNA sequence: TGTGCCAGTAGTGACCCCAATAACTATGGCTACACCTTC. Translated: CASSDPNNYGYTF.